Each of the 9 T cell receptor beta chains below was sequenced from the same sample in a study of blood T cell repertoires in COVID-19. Clones were read by immunoSEQ multiplex PCR, and TCRdb kept only the in-frame ones, dropping some. The sample consists of approximately 210,000 clones, more than 85% of them appearing once. The specimen sequenced was peripheral blood. The source of these receptors is a man in his forties with acute or convalescent COVID-19.

The table lists this clone with a few counts. The same CDR3 arises from other DNA sequences in this sample as well. The CDR3: CASSLSGNTIYF. CDR3 nucleotide sequence: TGTGCCAGCAGCCTATCTGGAAACACCATATATTTT. This chain connects TRBV3-1 (or the pseudogene TRBV3-2) to TRBJ1-3; unclear D gene. Germline V lookup: CDR1 LGHDT, CDR2 YNNKEL (reference sequence). V gave up 4 bases and J gave up 1 base, with 2 bases separating them. The CDR3 runs to 12 residues.

The rearrangement links TRBV15 to TRBJ2-1; TRBD1 matches at 7 bases. Trimming removed 3 bases from V and 3 bases from J; junction bases left unmatched: 8. This CDR3 spans 16 amino acids. Germline CDR1 and CDR2: LNHNV and YYDKDF (reference sequence). The CDR3 region has the DNA TGTGCCACCAGCAGGGGGGAGACAGGGTTCTACAATGAGCAGTTCTTC. Its translation is CATSRGETGFYNEQFF.

The CDR3 loop is CASSQAFTQYF. The DNA for the CDR3 is TGTGCCAGCAGCCAGGCTTTTACGCAGTATTTT. The V call is TRBV3-1 (or the pseudogene TRBV3-2), the J call TRBJ2-3; D gene unclear. Germline V gene lookup returns CDR1 LGHDT and CDR2 YNNKEL (reference sequence). The CDR3 consists of 11 residues. Trimming pared 3 bases from V and 8 bases from J, leaving 6 bases between.

The rearrangement uses TRBV3-1 (or the pseudogene TRBV3-2) and TRBJ2-4, with 10 bases identical to TRBD2. With V trimmed by 0 bases and J by 0 bases, 14 bases remained unmatched. Per the germline V gene, CDR1 is LGHDT and CDR2 is YNNKEL (reference sequence). This CDR3 region has 21 residues. This CDR3 is CASSQEGGLAEHQLAKNIQYF. For the CDR3, the DNA is TGTGCCAGCAGCCAAGAAGGAGGACTAGCGGAGCACCAACTAGCCAAAAACATTCAGTACTTC.

The CDR3 sequence is CASSPFSYEQYF. The CDR3 nucleotides are TGTGCCAGCAGTCCCTTCTCCTACGAGCAGTACTTC. The chain employs TRBV28 and TRBJ2-7; D gene unclear. The CDR3 sequence is 12 residues long. V was pared by 5 bases and J by 0 bases, with 5 bases between. The germline CDR1 and CDR2 sequences are MDHEN and SYDVKM.

V gene TRBV7-9 combines with J gene TRBJ1-4; no reliable D call. CDR1 and CDR2 from the germline V gene are SEHNR and FQNEAQ (reference sequence). The CDR3 spans 17 residues. Trimming took 1 base from V and 1 from J, leaving 13 bases between them. As DNA, the CDR3 is TGTGCCAGCAGCTTAGGGTCAGGCAGTGGAACTAATGAAAAACTGTTTTTT. It translates to CASSLGSGSGTNEKLFF.

V gene TRBV11-2 combines with J gene TRBJ2-5, with TRBD1 identical over 10 bases. This CDR3 has 16 residues. The V and J ends lost 5 bases and 0 bases, in that order; junction bases with no gene match: 6. The germline gives CDR1 SGHAT, CDR2 FQNNGV. This CDR3 is CASSAGTGEDQETQYF. The CDR3 bases are TGTGCCAGCAGCGCAGGGACAGGGGAGGACCAAGAGACCCAGTACTTC.

The chain is built from TRBV5-4 and TRBJ2-1; D ambiguous. The CDR3 loop spans 15 amino acids. Per the germline V gene, CDR1 is SGHNT and CDR2 is YYREEE (reference sequence). Trimming left V 0 bases short and J 0 bases short, with 7 bases between. CDR3 protein: CASSLARSSYNEQFF. The CDR3 nucleotides read TGTGCCAGCAGCTTGGCTAGGAGCTCCTACAATGAGCAGTTCTTC.

The rearrangement uses TRBV7-2 and TRBJ2-7, with 7 bases aligning to TRBD2. With V trimmed by 5 bases and J by 6 bases, 7 bases remained unmatched. The germline V gene encodes CDR1 SGHTA and CDR2 FQGNSA. The CDR3 sequence is 13 residues long. CDR3 sequence: CASSTGGGVEQYF. Here the CDR3 DNA reads TGTGCCAGCAGCACAGGTGGGGGGGTCGAGCAGTACTTC.